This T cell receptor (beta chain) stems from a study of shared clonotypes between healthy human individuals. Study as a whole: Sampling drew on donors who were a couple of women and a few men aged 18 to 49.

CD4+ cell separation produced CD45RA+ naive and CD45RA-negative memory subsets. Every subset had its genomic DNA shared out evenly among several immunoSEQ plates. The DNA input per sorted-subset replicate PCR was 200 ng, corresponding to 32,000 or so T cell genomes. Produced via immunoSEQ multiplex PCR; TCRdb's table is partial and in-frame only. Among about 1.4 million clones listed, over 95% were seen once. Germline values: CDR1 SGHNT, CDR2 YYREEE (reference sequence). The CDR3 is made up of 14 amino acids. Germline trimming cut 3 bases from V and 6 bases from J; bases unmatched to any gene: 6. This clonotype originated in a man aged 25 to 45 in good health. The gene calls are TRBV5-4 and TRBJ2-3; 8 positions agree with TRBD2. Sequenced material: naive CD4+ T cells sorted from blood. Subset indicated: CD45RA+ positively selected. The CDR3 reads CASSSRTSLDTQYF. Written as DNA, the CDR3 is TGTGCCAGCAGCTCTAGGACTAGCCTGGATACGCAGTATTTT.